This T cell receptor beta chain was recorded in a study of CD8 T cells in ankylosing spondylitis. Study results and caveats: Clones linked to disease, bearing a CD8+ phenotype, were relatively rare in peripheral blood. There was a TCR beta motif, made of several highly homologous variants, that appeared characteristic of ankylosing spondylitis blood.

Germline-derived CDR1 and CDR2 are LNHNV and YYDKDF (reference sequence). CDR3 length: 15 amino acids. With 0 bases removed from V and 1 base from J, the gap between germline ends came to 7 bases. TCRdb ran MiXCR on the 5' RACE reads and lists one entry per CDR3 protein. The table includes roughly 450,000 distinct CDR3 sequences, roughly a quarter detected once. Worth noting for this clonotype: Its antigen is still unknown.

V is TRBV15 and J is TRBJ1-3; D uncertain. Specimen: blood, either unsorted or a sorted T cell fraction (not recorded which). The origin of this receptor is a male donor with ankylosing spondylitis. The chain's CDR3 is CATSRDKGSGNTIYF. The CDR3 nucleotides are TGTGCCACCAGCAGAGATAAGGGATCTGGAAACACCATATATTTT.